These 29 T cell receptor beta chains were sequenced from one sample in a study of blood T cell repertoires in COVID-19. Assay: immunoSEQ multiplex PCR; the TCRdb copy retains only in-frame clones and omits some. The table records about 260,000 clones, about nine tenths of them present only once. Sequencing was carried out using peripheral blood. These receptors all stem from a woman in her 40s who had recovered from COVID-19.

This chain uses TRBV9 with TRBJ2-2; 8 bases are a match to TRBD1. V lost 4 bases and J lost 3; bases outside the gene matches: 2. The CDR3 has 14 amino acids. Germline CDR1 reads SGDLS; CDR2 reads YYNGEE. This chain's CDR3 is CASSLTGDTGELFF. Written as DNA, the CDR3 is TGTGCCAGCAGCTTGACAGGGGACACCGGGGAGCTGTTTTTT.

The rearrangement uses TRBV3-1 (or the pseudogene TRBV3-2) and TRBJ1-1; a possible D gene is TRBD1 (5 bases). Germline values: CDR1 LGHDT, CDR2 YNNKEL (reference sequence). The CDR3 consists of 14 residues. V gave up 3 bases and J gave up 5 bases, with 13 bases separating them. The CDR3 region is CASSQTNGGTEAFF. In nucleotides, the CDR3 is TGTGCCAGCAGCCAGACTAACGGGGGGACTGAAGCTTTCTTT.

The V call is TRBV19, the J call TRBJ2-7; 8 nucleotides align to TRBD2. V lost 1 base to trimming and J lost 6 bases; unmatched junction nucleotides: 2. Germline-derived CDR1 and CDR2 are LNHDA and SQIVND (reference sequence). The CDR3 contains 13 residues. Here the CDR3 reads CASSIAREGEQYF. The CDR3 DNA is TGTGCCAGTAGTATAGCACGGGAGGGCGAGCAGTACTTC.

This clone was picked up one time. The DNA of the CDR3 is TGTGCCAGCAGCAAACAGGGGACAGGGTACTACGAGCAGTACTTC. This gives the protein CASSKQGTGYYEQYF. This chain links TRBV7-8 with TRBJ2-7; 9 nucleotides agree with TRBD1. This CDR3 has 15 residues. CDR1 is SGHVS and CDR2 is FQNEAQ in the germline V gene. V lost 5 bases to trimming and J lost 3 bases; unmatched junction nucleotides: 8.

The rearrangement joins TRBV10-3 to TRBJ1-1; 8 nucleotides match TRBD1. V shed 4 bases and J 4 bases; nucleotides not matched to a gene: 2. CDR1 is ENHRY, CDR2 SYGVKD, per germline. The CDR3 length is 13 residues. This CDR3 is CAISATGGTEAFF. For the CDR3, the DNA is TGTGCCATCAGTGCAACAGGGGGCACTGAAGCTTTCTTT.

This clone has a handful of counts. The rearrangement joins TRBV6-5 to TRBJ2-7; D is possibly TRBD2 (5 bases). CDR3 length: 12 amino acids. V was cut by 1 base and J by 6 bases, with 7 bases left in between. Per the germline V gene, CDR1 is MNHEY and CDR2 is SVGAGI. The DNA for the CDR3 is TGTGCCAGCAGTTACTTACTAGGCGAGCAGTACTTC. This encodes CASSYLLGEQYF.

The rearrangement uses TRBV6-5 and TRBJ2-7; 7 bases agree with TRBD1. V dropped 8 bases and J dropped 2; count of bases not matched to a gene: 3. Germline CDR1 is MNHEY and CDR2 is SVGAGI. This CDR3 region has 12 residues. In DNA, the CDR3 is TGTGCCAGCTGGGACAGACCCTACGAGCAGTACTTC. Encoded protein: CASWDRPYEQYF.

The chain is built from TRBV5-6 and TRBJ2-1; no clear D gene. The germline gives CDR1 SGHDT, CDR2 YYEEEE. This CDR3 has 16 residues. The V end was cut by 4 bases, the J end by 0 bases, with 14 bases between. CDR3 in DNA: TGTGCCAGCAGCCCAACCTTTAGTAGCTCCTACAATGAGCAGTTCTTC. Its translation is CASSPTFSSSYNEQFF.

This sequence joins TRBV25-1 and TRBJ1-2; the D gene is possibly TRBD1 (5 bases). Germline loops: CDR1 MGHDK, CDR2 SYGVNS. V dropped 3 bases and J dropped 7 bases, with 24 bases sitting between them. The CDR3 has 17 residues. CDR3 nucleotides: TGTGCCAGCAGTGATACGTCCGGCGGGGCTGACACGGTTGGCTACACCTTC. Amino acids: CASSDTSGGADTVGYTF.

The V and J genes are TRBV7-2 and TRBJ2-7; D is perhaps TRBD1 (6 bases). The CDR3 covers 14 residues. Germline assignment: CDR1 SGHTA and CDR2 FQGNSA. Trimming removed 0 bases from V and 5 bases from J, with 11 bases in between. CDR3 bases: TGTGCCAGCAGCTTAGCCAGGGGCCCCCACGAGCAGTACTTC. Translation gives CASSLARGPHEQYF.

DNA for the CDR3: TGTGCCAGCAGTAACTACAGGGGTTCGTACGAGCAGTACTTC. This gives the protein CASSNYRGSYEQYF. This chain links TRBV6-5 with TRBJ2-7; 7 bases match TRBD1. Germline-derived CDR1 and CDR2 are MNHEY and SVGAGI. This CDR3 is built from 14 residues. Losses at the gene ends were 5 bases for V and 4 bases for J; bases not matched to a gene: 8.

This chain uses TRBV7-2 with TRBJ1-2; D is unclear. Germline assignment: CDR1 SGHTA and CDR2 FQGNSA. Trimming removed 1 base at V and 2 bases at J, with 8 bases between. This CDR3 spans 14 amino acids. CDR3 coding DNA: TGTGCCAGCAGCTTAGGGCAAATCAACTATGGCTACACCTTC. Translating it yields CASSLGQINYGYTF.

The rearrangement joins TRBV28 to TRBJ1-2, with D unclear. The CDR3 runs 16 residues. The germline V gene has CDR1 MDHEN and CDR2 SYDVKM. V lost 11 bases to trimming and J lost 5 bases, with 27 bases between them. CDR3 loop: CAGRGGGGQALYGYTF. In DNA form, the CDR3 reads TGTGCCGGACGCGGAGGAGGAGGTCAGGCCCTTTATGGCTACACCTTC.

The chain has TRBV5-1 and TRBJ2-3, with 9 nucleotides matching TRBD2. Trimming removed 1 base from V and 2 bases from J; junction bases left unmatched: 11. CDR1 and CDR2 from the germline V gene are SGHRS and YFSETQ. This CDR3 contains 18 residues. CDR3 bases: TGCGCCAGCAGCTTGTCTGGTGGAGCGGGGGGCGTCACAGATACGCAGTATTTT. Translating gives CASSLSGGAGGVTDTQYF.

This chain joins TRBV6-5 and TRBJ1-1, with D possibly being TRBD1 (5 bases). Germline lookup yields CDR1 MNHEY and CDR2 SVGAGI. This CDR3 comprises 15 residues. With 4 bases removed from V and 5 bases from J, the gap between germline ends came to 17 bases. The CDR3 sequence: CASSSFMVGGTEAFF. The CDR3 coding sequence is TGTGCCAGCAGTTCATTCATGGTGGGGGGAACTGAAGCTTTCTTT.

V usage is TRBV7-2 and J usage is TRBJ2-1; 7 nucleotides line up with TRBD2. V lost 2 bases, J lost 1 base, and 5 bases stayed unmatched. Germline V gene data show CDR1 as SGHTA and CDR2 as FQGNSA. The CDR3 consists of 16 residues. The chain's CDR3 is CASSLWAGVSYNEQFF. CDR3 in DNA: TGTGCCAGCAGCTTATGGGCGGGGGTGTCCTACAATGAGCAGTTCTTC.

The J gene is TRBJ1-5, the V gene TRBV18; D may be TRBD1 (5 bases). This CDR3 spans 14 amino acids. CDR1 and CDR2 from the germline V gene are KGHSH and LQKENI. Trimming pared 1 base from V and 5 bases from J, leaving 9 bases between. Written as DNA, the CDR3 is TGTGCCAGCTCACCACAGGGGAGGGATCAGCCCCAGCATTTT. Translation gives CASSPQGRDQPQHF.

The V and J genes are TRBV27 and TRBJ1-2; 10 bases line up with TRBD1. Looked up from germline, CDR1 is MNHEY and CDR2 is SMNVEV (reference sequence). V trimming: 6 bases; J trimming: 4 bases; junction bases outside the gene matches: 5. The CDR3 sequence is 14 residues long. As DNA, the CDR3 is TGTGCCAGCAGGACAGGGGGCAGCGGCTATGGCTACACCTTC. As protein: CASRTGGSGYGYTF.

This sequence joins TRBV5-4 and TRBJ2-7; TRBD1 aligns across 7 bases. Unmatched junction bases numbered 11, after V lost 4 bases and J lost 4 bases. Germline V gives CDR1 SGHNT, CDR2 YYREEE (reference sequence). The CDR3 length is 15 residues. The chain's CDR3 is CASSPGQALFYEQYF. CDR3 DNA sequence: TGTGCCAGCAGCCCCGGACAGGCCCTCTTTTACGAGCAGTACTTC.

The chain is built from TRBV6-2 or TRBV6-3 and TRBJ2-7, with a possible D match to TRBD1 (6 bases). The CDR3 runs to 15 residues. Per germline, CDR1 MNHEY and CDR2 SVGEGT. Trimming took 0 bases from V and 5 from J, leaving 14 bases between them. CDR3 in amino acids: CASSYSRGLGNEQYF. The CDR3, as DNA: TGTGCCAGCAGTTACTCCAGGGGTTTAGGCAACGAGCAGTACTTC.

The chain links TRBV3-1 (or the pseudogene TRBV3-2) to TRBJ2-1; TRBD2 matches at 11 bases. The germline gives CDR1 LGHDT, CDR2 YNNKEL (reference sequence). This CDR3 is built from 14 residues. The ends lost 4 bases at V and 6 bases at J; junction bases unmatched: 2. CDR3 region: CASSPLAGGNEQFF. The CDR3 DNA follows: TGTGCCAGCAGCCCTCTAGCGGGGGGCAATGAGCAGTTCTTC.

The J gene is TRBJ1-1, the V gene TRBV5-6, with TRBD1 matching 12 bases. The germline gives CDR1 SGHDT, CDR2 YYEEEE. This CDR3 is built from 18 residues. The V segment lost 4 bases and the J segment 3 bases; nucleotides outside the gene matches: 13. CDR3 in DNA: TGTGCCAGCAGCCCTGGCCTGGGACAGGGGGCGGTGGACACTGAAGCTTTCTTT. It specifies CASSPGLGQGAVDTEAFF. The whole variable domain, remainder taken from reference TRBV5-6 and TRBJ1-1, is DAGVTQSPTHLIKTRGQQVTLRCSPKSGHDTVSWYQQALGQGPQFIFQYYEEEERQRGNFPDRFSGHQFPNYSSELNVNALLLGDSALYLCASSPGLGQGAVDTEAFFGQGTRLTVV.

The chain carries TRBV9 and TRBJ1-1; D unresolved. CDR3 length equals 13 residues. V lost 4 bases and J lost 5, with 12 bases in between. CDR1 SGDLS and CDR2 YYNGEE come from the germline V gene. The CDR3 spells CASSTRPGTEAFF. CDR3 nucleotide sequence: TGTGCCAGCAGCACTCGACCGGGGACTGAAGCTTTCTTT.

V usage is TRBV19 and J usage is TRBJ2-6; D gene unclear. The CDR3 contains 19 residues. The germline V gene has CDR1 LNHDA and CDR2 SQIVND (reference sequence). Trimming removed 3 bases at V and 0 bases at J, with 18 bases between. In nucleotides, the CDR3 is TGTGCCAGTAGTATCGGCAGACTTCGGGTATTCTCTGGGGCCAACGTCCTGACTTTC. Protein product: CASSIGRLRVFSGANVLTF.

V and J are TRBV7-9 and TRBJ1-2, with D hard to call. Trimming removed 2 bases from V and 3 bases from J, with 10 bases in between. This CDR3 comprises 14 residues. CDR1 and CDR2 (germline): SEHNR, FQNEAQ (reference sequence). The CDR3 bases are TGTGCCAGCAGCTTACTGGGAGAACACTATGGCTACACCTTC. Protein: CASSLLGEHYGYTF.

The chain combines TRBV7-8 with TRBJ2-3, with TRBD2 matching 8 bases. The CDR3 runs to 17 residues. J gave up 2 bases and V 5 bases, and 12 bases lay outside the gene matches. Germline CDR1 is SGHVS and CDR2 is FQNEAQ. The CDR3 spells CASSPGGRGALTDTQYF. The CDR3 DNA reads as TGTGCCAGCAGCCCGGGGGGGCGGGGGGCCCTCACAGATACGCAGTATTTT.

This clone was found a few times. V usage is TRBV4-3 and J usage is TRBJ1-1; D is perhaps TRBD1 (5 bases). In germline, CDR1 is LGHNA, CDR2 YSLEER. The V end lost 1 base, the J end lost 8 bases, and 11 bases lay between the germline ends. The CDR3 spans 13 residues. The CDR3 is CASSQGPGGEAFF. The CDR3 DNA follows: TGCGCCAGCAGCCAAGGTCCGGGGGGAGAAGCTTTCTTT.

This chain joins TRBV29-1 and TRBJ1-1; D gene ambiguous. Germline V CDR1 and CDR2: SQVTM, ANQGSEA. The CDR3 contains 13 residues. V lost 5 bases to trimming and J lost 0 bases, with 10 bases between them. CDR3 region: CSVLGRVNTEAFF. The CDR3 coding sequence is TGCAGCGTTTTGGGGAGGGTGAACACTGAAGCTTTCTTT.

This clone showed up just once. This chain joins TRBV27 and TRBJ1-2; D possibly corresponds to TRBD1 (6 bases). V lost 6 bases and J 3 bases, leaving 29 bases between the germline ends. The CDR3 runs 19 residues. Germline V CDR1 and CDR2: MNHEY, SMNVEV (reference sequence). The CDR3 spells CASSHPRAGGRGRYYGYTF. The CDR3 DNA is TGTGCCAGCAGCCATCCCCGCGCGGGTGGCAGGGGTCGATACTATGGCTACACCTTC.